One sample yielded the 30 T cell receptor beta chains listed below, sequenced in a study of T cell clones after liver transplantation. Clones were sequenced by immunoSEQ multiplex PCR, and TCRdb holds only the in-frame ones, with some missing. The repertoire holds 95,000 to 110,000 clones, with approximately 79% as singletons. Material: CD4+ T cells from blood, obtained around 49 months after liver transplant. The receptors derive from a human patient who received a liver transplant. Some T cells may be transferred from the graft donor.

This clone was observed once. The chain joins TRBV28 to TRBJ2-2; 10 nucleotides line up with TRBD1. The CDR3 has 17 residues. Trimming cost V 5 bases and J 4 bases; bases outside gene matches: 10. CDR1 is MDHEN, CDR2 SYDVKM, per germline. The CDR3 nucleotides read TGTGCCAGCAGTCCGAGGACAGGGGGTATCGGCACCGGGGAGCTGTTTTTT. It translates to CASSPRTGGIGTGELFF.

This clone has a handful of counts. The V call is TRBV29-1, the J call TRBJ1-1; D perhaps matches TRBD1 (5 bases). This CDR3 comprises 14 residues. Per germline, CDR1 SQVTM and CDR2 ANQGSEA. The CDR3 DNA reads as TGCAGTGCCCGTTTACAGGAGACGAACACTGAAGCTTTCTTT. Protein: CSARLQETNTEAFF.

The chain links TRBV28 to TRBJ2-7; 7 nucleotides match TRBD1. The CDR3 runs to 18 residues. In germline, CDR1 is MDHEN, CDR2 SYDVKM. The ends lost 7 bases at V and 6 bases at J; junction bases unmatched: 24. CDR3 loop: CASTPAWGRQGERREQYF. The CDR3 DNA sequence: TGTGCCAGCACTCCCGCCTGGGGAAGACAGGGCGAGAGACGCGAGCAGTACTTC.

CDR3 nucleotides: TGTGCCAGCAGCCCTACCGGGACCGCAGGTTACAATGAGCAGTTCTTC. It translates to CASSPTGTAGYNEQFF. The rearrangement links TRBV9 to TRBJ2-1; D tentatively reads TRBD1 or TRBD2 (5 bases each). Trimming pared 4 bases from V and 4 bases from J, leaving 18 bases between. Germline CDR1 SGDLS, CDR2 YYNGEE. CDR3 length: 16 residues. The variable domain in full, completed from reference TRBV9 and TRBJ2-1, reads DSGVTQTPKHLITATGQRVTLRCSPRSGDLSVYWYQQSLDQGLQFLIQYYNGEERAKGNILERFSAQQFPDLHSELNLSSLELGDSALYFCASSPTGTAGYNEQFFGPGTRLTVL.

CDR3 amino acids: CASSLAGGTTTGELFF. The CDR3 DNA is TGTGCCAGCAGCTTGGCGGGGGGGACGACCACCGGGGAGCTGTTTTTT. The V and J genes are TRBV5-4 and TRBJ2-2; 8 bases are shared with TRBD2. V lost 0 bases, J lost 4 bases, and 5 bases stayed unmatched. In germline, CDR1 is SGHNT, CDR2 YYREEE (reference sequence). There are 16 residues in the CDR3.

This clone was detected ten times or more. The chain employs TRBV6-1 and TRBJ1-1; D is perhaps TRBD1 (5 bases). Trimming pared 4 bases from V and 3 bases from J, leaving 12 bases between. The V gene's germline CDR1 is MNHNS and CDR2 SASEGT. The CDR3 extends over 14 amino acids. CDR3 region: CASSVALGDTEAFF. DNA for the CDR3: TGTGCCAGCAGTGTGGCTTTAGGGGACACTGAAGCTTTCTTT.

This chain connects TRBV9 to TRBJ2-3, with 9 nucleotides matching TRBD1. CDR1 SGDLS and CDR2 YYNGEE come from the germline V gene. The CDR3 runs to 16 residues. V lost 0 bases, J lost 2 bases, and 4 bases stayed unmatched. CDR3 nucleotides: TGTGCCAGCAGCGTAGGCGGACAGGGGTTCACAGATACGCAGTATTTT. Protein sequence: CASSVGGQGFTDTQYF.

The chain links TRBV6-5 to TRBJ2-5, with 10 positions matching TRBD1. Germline CDR1 is MNHEY and CDR2 is SVGAGI. The CDR3 is made up of 15 amino acids. The junction had 6 bases not matched to a gene; V was cut back by 5 bases and J by 3 bases. The CDR3 region is CASSTSGTGEETQYF. CDR3 bases: TGTGCCAGCAGTACATCCGGGACAGGGGAAGAGACCCAGTACTTC.

The V gene is TRBV5-4, the J gene TRBJ2-3; 7 bases align to TRBD2. Germline V gene lookup returns CDR1 SGHNT and CDR2 YYREEE (reference sequence). This CDR3 comprises 15 residues. Trimming took 4 bases from V and 2 from J; bases not matched to a gene: 7. The CDR3 here is CASSPGTNPTDTQYF. CDR3 sequence (DNA): TGTGCCAGCAGCCCCGGGACTAACCCCACAGATACGCAGTATTTT.

The sample holds a few counts of this clone. This sequence joins TRBV5-1 and TRBJ1-1; D gene ambiguous. The V gene's germline CDR1 is SGHRS and CDR2 YFSETQ. The V end was cut by 0 bases, the J end by 8 bases, with 5 bases between. This CDR3 comprises 11 residues. The CDR3 loop reads CASSLAKEAFF. In DNA, the CDR3 is TGCGCCAGCAGCTTGGCTAAGGAAGCTTTCTTT.

This clone was picked up one time. The chain is built from TRBV25-1 and TRBJ2-7; D assignment may be TRBD1 or TRBD2 (5 bases each). Germline CDR1 reads MGHDK; CDR2 reads SYGVNS. This CDR3 is built from 17 residues. With 1 base removed from V and 4 bases from J, the gap between germline ends came to 20 bases. Here the CDR3 DNA reads TGTGCCAGCAGTGAATCCGATCGGGCAGGGAGTTTTTACGAGCAGTACTTC. Its translation is CASSESDRAGSFYEQYF.

The J gene is TRBJ2-2, the V gene TRBV5-6; 7 nucleotides line up with TRBD2. This CDR3 contains 15 residues. From germline, CDR1 is SGHDT and CDR2 YYEEEE. With V trimmed by 4 bases and J by 4 bases, 7 bases remained unmatched. The CDR3, as DNA: TGTGCCAGCAGCCGGCGCTCTAGCGGCACCGGGGAGCTGTTTTTT. Protein product: CASSRRSSGTGELFF.

The chain is built from TRBV15 and TRBJ2-3, with 7 bases aligning to TRBD2. Germline loops: CDR1 LNHNV, CDR2 YYDKDF (reference sequence). The CDR3 covers 13 residues. Germline trimming cut 9 bases from V and 4 bases from J; bases unmatched to any gene: 7. The CDR3 DNA follows: TGTGCCACTAATGGCGGGAGTTCAGATACGCAGTATTTT. It encodes CATNGGSSDTQYF.

This clone has just one count. The chain has TRBV2 and TRBJ2-7, with D possibly matching TRBD1 (6 bases). Germline V gene lookup returns CDR1 SNHLY and CDR2 FYNNEI. The CDR3 has 15 residues. V was clipped by 6 bases and J by 0 bases, with 15 bases between them. CDR3 residues: CASRVRDTSSYEQYF. Written as DNA, the CDR3 is TGTGCCAGCAGGGTTAGGGACACTAGCTCCTACGAGCAGTACTTC.

The V and J genes are TRBV6-5 and TRBJ1-3; unclear D gene. Germline V lookup: CDR1 MNHEY, CDR2 SVGAGI. This CDR3 spans 16 amino acids. The germline V and J ends were trimmed by 0 bases and 0 bases, with 9 bases remaining between them. The CDR3 DNA reads TGTGCCAGCAGTTACTCGGGCAGGATCTCTGGAAACACCATATATTTT. This sequence encodes CASSYSGRISGNTIYF.

This clone was seen a single time. The V gene is TRBV6-5, the J gene TRBJ1-2; 7 nucleotides line up with TRBD1. CDR1 is MNHEY and CDR2 is SVGAGI in the germline V gene. Germline trimming cut 8 bases from V and 8 bases from J; bases unmatched to any gene: 11. The CDR3 loop spans 13 amino acids. CDR3 DNA sequence: TGTGCCAGCGAAAAAGCGGCAGGGGGAGGCTACACCTTC. It yields the protein CASEKAAGGGYTF.

The CDR3 sequence: CASSLALGLAGGELFF. The DNA of the CDR3 is TGTGCCAGCAGCTTGGCCTTGGGACTAGCCGGCGGGGAGCTGTTTTTT. The rearrangement uses TRBV5-4 and TRBJ2-2, with 9 bases aligning to TRBD2. Germline-derived CDR1 and CDR2 are SGHNT and YYREEE (reference sequence). There are 16 residues in the CDR3. Trimming took 0 bases from V and 7 from J; bases not matched to a gene: 7.

The rearrangement links TRBV15 to TRBJ2-6; TRBD1 might be the D (5 bases). The germline gives CDR1 LNHNV, CDR2 YYDKDF (reference sequence). V was clipped by 5 bases and J by 1 base, with 9 bases between them. The CDR3 runs 15 residues. Here the CDR3 reads CATSPTASGANVLTF. CDR3 DNA: TGTGCCACCAGCCCGACAGCGTCTGGGGCCAACGTCCTGACTTTC.

V and J are TRBV2 and TRBJ2-7, with D tentatively TRBD2 (6 bases). V dropped 0 bases and J dropped 1 base, with 10 bases sitting between them. The CDR3 has 15 amino acids. Germline CDR1 SNHLY, CDR2 FYNNEI. CDR3 bases: TGTGCCAGCAGTGAAGCGGGAGGTGGGTCCTACGAGCAGTACTTC. It translates to CASSEAGGGSYEQYF. Looking up the rest from reference TRBV2 and TRBJ2-7 gives the full variable domain: EPEVTQTPSHQVTQMGQEVILRCVPISNHLYFYWYRQILGQKVEFLVSFYNNEISEKSEIFDDQFSVERPDGSNFTLKIRSTKLEDSAMYFCASSEAGGGSYEQYFGPGTRLTVT.

The rearrangement joins TRBV11-2 to TRBJ2-3; the D gene is possibly TRBD2 (5 bases). V lost 5 bases and J lost 4, with 16 bases in between. The CDR3 runs to 15 residues. Germline V gene lookup returns CDR1 SGHAT and CDR2 FQNNGV. The CDR3 DNA reads TGTGCCAGCAGCCCAAGGCCTGGGAGCGCAGATACGCAGTATTTT. Residues: CASSPRPGSADTQYF.

This sequence joins TRBV7-2 and TRBJ1-5; tentatively, D is TRBD1 (6 bases). The CDR3 sequence is 16 residues long. The V gene's germline CDR1 is SGHTA and CDR2 FQGNSA. V lost 0 bases and J 0 bases, leaving 9 bases between the germline ends. The CDR3 here is CASSLAGTYSNQPQHF. In nucleotides, the CDR3 is TGTGCCAGCAGCTTAGCTGGGACATATAGCAATCAGCCCCAGCATTTT.

This clone showed up just once. This rearrangement joins TRBV2 to TRBJ1-1; D not resolved. Germline V lookup: CDR1 SNHLY, CDR2 FYNNEI. The CDR3 covers 11 residues. The V end lost 8 bases, the J end lost 5 bases, and 9 bases lay between the germline ends. CDR3 DNA: TGTGCCAGCGGGCTCGTGACTGAAGCTTTCTTT. Translation gives CASGLVTEAFF.

The V gene is TRBV7-9, the J gene TRBJ2-3; a possible D gene is TRBD2 (6 bases). The CDR3 spans 13 residues. V was clipped by 9 bases and J by 1 base, with 11 bases between them. Looked up from germline, CDR1 is SEHNR and CDR2 is FQNEAQ (reference sequence). The CDR3 sequence: CASIADGTDTQYF. The CDR3 DNA reads TGTGCCAGTATAGCGGATGGCACAGATACGCAGTATTTT.

CDR3 DNA sequence: TGTGCCAGCAGTTTCCACGGGACAGGTCTGGGGGAGCAGTACTTC. Protein: CASSFHGTGLGEQYF. The chain employs TRBV28 and TRBJ2-7, with TRBD1 matching 8 bases. Germline V lookup: CDR1 MDHEN, CDR2 SYDVKM. J gave up 7 bases and V 3 bases, and 11 bases lay outside the gene matches. This CDR3 region has 15 residues.

The genes are TRBV14 and TRBJ2-3; D is uncertain. Germline CDR1 and CDR2: SGHDN and FVKESK. This CDR3 has 13 residues. V was clipped by 5 bases and J by 6 bases, with 12 bases between them. CDR3 DNA: TGTGCCAGCAGCTCCATGGTAGAGGATACGCAGTATTTT. As protein: CASSSMVEDTQYF.

The gene calls are TRBV7-8 and TRBJ2-7; 10 bases agree with TRBD2. This CDR3 has 18 amino acids. The J segment lost 2 bases and the V segment lost 3 bases, leaving 13 bases of the junction unmatched. CDR1 is SGHVS, CDR2 FQNEAQ, per germline. In DNA form, the CDR3 reads TGTGCCAGCAGCTTGCCCGCCCGGGGAGCGGGAGGGGCCTACGAGCAGTACTTC. This encodes CASSLPARGAGGAYEQYF.

The CDR3 loop is CASLGQVNTEAFF. The CDR3, as DNA: TGTGCCAGCCTGGGACAGGTGAACACTGAAGCTTTCTTT. This sequence joins TRBV6-6 and TRBJ1-1; 8 positions agree with TRBD1. The CDR3 has 13 residues. With 8 bases clipped from V and 0 bases from J, the junction kept 2 bases outside the gene matches. CDR1 and CDR2 from the germline V gene are MNHNY and SVGAGI (reference sequence).

The chain employs TRBV9 and TRBJ2-6, with D possibly matching TRBD2 (5 bases). The CDR3 is made up of 17 amino acids. Germline loops: CDR1 SGDLS, CDR2 YYNGEE. Trimming took 0 bases from V and 0 from J, leaving 10 bases between them. CDR3 DNA sequence: TGTGCCAGCAGCGTAGCTCCCGCGGGCTCTGGGGCCAACGTCCTGACTTTC. Translated, it gives CASSVAPAGSGANVLTF. Full variable domain (remainder filled in from reference TRBV9 and TRBJ2-6): DSGVTQTPKHLITATGQRVTLRCSPRSGDLSVYWYQQSLDQGLQFLIQYYNGEERAKGNILERFSAQQFPDLHSELNLSSLELGDSALYFCASSVAPAGSGANVLTFGAGSRLTVL.

This chain joins TRBV6-5 and TRBJ1-4; D not certain. The V end was cut by 6 bases, the J end by 8 bases, with 7 bases between. The CDR3 totals 11 residues. Germline loops: CDR1 MNHEY, CDR2 SVGAGI. In DNA form, the CDR3 reads TGTGCCAGCAGGGGAGGGGAAAAACTGTTTTTT. Translation: CASRGGEKLFF.

The V gene is TRBV5-1, the J gene TRBJ1-4; no reliable D call. Germline CDR1 reads SGHRS; CDR2 reads YFSETQ. V was cut by 0 bases and J by 12 bases, with 18 bases left in between. CDR3 length equals 15 residues. This CDR3 is CASSLAPSRLRELFF. CDR3 sequence (DNA): TGCGCCAGCAGCTTGGCGCCGAGCCGATTGAGGGAACTGTTTTTT. The full variable domain, completed using reference TRBV5-1 and TRBJ1-4, is KAGVTQTPRYLIKTRGQQVTLSCSPISGHRSVSWYQQTPGQGLQFLFEYFSETQRNKGNFPGRFSGRQFSNSRSEMNVSTLELGDSALYLCASSLAPSRLRELFFGSGTQLSVL.